These T cell receptor beta chains were read from a single sample in a study of OX40 agonist ivuxolimab in advanced cancers. Clones were sequenced by immunoSEQ multiplex PCR, and TCRdb holds only the in-frame ones, with some missing. The sample holds about 53,000 clones, 84% seen once. Sample: CD4+ or CD8+ T cells sorted from blood, taken in a trial of the OX40 agonist ivuxolimab. The receptor source for this set is an adult with an advanced solid tumor such as melanoma, head and neck, liver or kidney cancer. Both conserved end residues are part of each CDR3. A D gene is named only where the DNA matches it firmly. Only part of the rows carry a size: once, few, many, or a class if the clone is expanded.

abundance	v_gene	d_gene	len	j_gene	CDR3aa	CDR3nt
NA	TRBV7-2	NA	13	TRBJ2-2	CASSPDGYGELFF	TGTGCCAGCAGCCCGGACGGATACGGGGAGCTGTTTTTT
NA	TRBV11-3	NA	14	TRBJ2-5	CASRLRAEQETQYF	TGTGCCAGCAGGTTAAGGGCGGAACAAGAGACCCAGTACTTC
NA	TRBV13	NA	14	TRBJ1-5	CASSQRGEGQPQHF	TGTGCCAGCAGCCAAAGGGGGGAGGGGCAGCCCCAGCATTTT
NA	TRBV7-8	TRBD2	18	TRBJ2-7	CASSLANLLGTSHYEQYF	TGTGCCAGCAGCTTAGCGAACTTACTCGGGACTAGCCATTACGAGCAGTACTTC
once	TRBV11-3	TRBD2	15	TRBJ2-7	CASSGTSGSPYEQYF	TGTGCCAGCAGCGGGACTAGCGGGAGCCCCTACGAGCAGTACTTC
NA	TRBV11-3	NA	16	TRBJ2-5	CASSLGPGAGVETQYF	TGTGCCAGCAGCTTAGGCCCGGGGGCGGGAGTAGAGACCCAGTACTTC
NA	TRBV27	NA	14	TRBJ1-5	CASSSGYSNQPQHF	TGTGCCAGCAGTTCGGGGTATAGCAATCAGCCCCAGCATTTT
few	TRBV28	TRBD2	15	TRBJ2-3	CASSLAGARTDTQYF	TGTGCCAGCAGTCTAGCGGGAGCTCGCACAGATACGCAGTATTTT
NA	TRBV30	TRBD2	15	TRBJ2-1	CAWTPGLADYNEQFF	TGTGCCTGGACGCCGGGACTAGCGGATTACAATGAGCAGTTCTTC
NA	TRBV19	NA	16	TRBJ2-7	CASSTRHLTGNYEQYF	TGTGCCAGTAGTACCCGCCACCTCACCGGAAACTACGAGCAGTACTTC
NA	TRBV2	NA	15	TRBJ2-2	CASSEDRTATGELFF	TGTGCCAGCAGTGAAGATAGGACAGCAACCGGGGAGCTGTTTTTT
NA	TRBV6-4	NA	15	TRBJ1-2	CASSDVAGGLGGYTF	TGTGCCAGCAGTGACGTGGCGGGGGGCCTCGGTGGCTACACCTTC
NA	TRBV6-1	NA	11	TRBJ2-7	CASGRPYEQYF	TGTGCCAGCGGCCGCCCCTACGAGCAGTACTTC
NA	TRBV6-6	TRBD2	13	TRBJ2-3	CASKDGRAGTQYF	TGTGCCAGCAAGGACGGGAGGGCCGGTACGCAGTATTTT
NA	TRBV19	TRBD2	18	TRBJ2-3	CASSGGTSGTPSTDTQYF	TGTGCCAGTAGTGGGGGGACTAGCGGGACACCTAGCACAGATACGCAGTATTTT
NA	TRBV2	NA	15	TRBJ2-2	CASRRTATNTGELFF	TGTGCCAGCAGGAGGACAGCCACGAACACCGGGGAGCTGTTTTTT
NA	TRBV28	TRBD1	14	TRBJ2-7	CASGKYRGPYEQYF	TGTGCCAGCGGCAAGTACAGGGGCCCCTACGAGCAGTACTTC
NA	TRBV6-1	TRBD1	14	TRBJ1-1	CASSGTGKSAEAFF	TGTGCCAGCAGTGGGACAGGGAAGTCTGCTGAAGCTTTCTTT
NA	TRBV7-9	TRBD1	17	TRBJ2-7	CASSSRWQGAELYEQYF	TGTGCCAGCAGCTCGCGGTGGCAGGGGGCGGAACTTTACGAGCAGTACTTC
NA	TRBV14	NA	15	TRBJ2-1	CASSQQGSSYNEQFF	TGTGCCAGCAGCCAACAGGGGAGCTCCTACAATGAGCAGTTCTTC
NA	TRBV7-2	NA	15	TRBJ1-4	CASSLALSTNEKLFF	TGTGCCAGCAGCTTAGCGCTATCAACTAATGAAAAACTGTTTTTT
NA	TRBV7-9	TRBD2	18	TRBJ2-1	CANSLATSGFSSYNEQFF	TGTGCCAACAGCTTAGCGACTAGCGGGTTCAGCTCCTACAATGAGCAGTTCTTC
NA	TRBV11-2	NA	16	TRBJ2-5	CASSLRAGDLQETQYF	TGTGCCAGCAGCTTGCGTGCCGGAGACTTACAAGAGACCCAGTACTTC
NA	TRBV5-1	TRBD1	14	TRBJ2-2	CASTRDRDTGELFF	TGCGCCAGCACCCGGGACAGGGACACCGGGGAGCTGTTTTTT
NA	TRBV7-2	TRBD1	14	TRBJ2-2	CASGAQGDTGELFF	TGTGCCAGTGGGGCACAGGGGGACACCGGGGAGCTGTTTTTT
NA	TRBV7-9	NA	13	TRBJ1-1	CASSLTGPTEAFF	TGTGCCAGCAGCTTAACAGGGCCCACTGAAGCTTTCTTT
NA	TRBV14	NA	14	TRBJ1-5	CASSPRGPDQPQHF	TGTGCCAGCAGCCCCAGGGGCCCCGATCAGCCCCAGCATTTT
NA	TRBV5-1	TRBD2	15	TRBJ2-1	CASSSHWEGLLEQFF	TGCGCCAGCAGCTCCCATTGGGAGGGCCTCCTTGAGCAGTTCTTC
NA	TRBV10-1	NA	12	TRBJ1-1	CATFDGHTEAFF	TGCGCCACCTTCGACGGCCACACTGAAGCTTTCTTT
NA	TRBV6-1	NA	13	TRBJ1-1	CASISGSRTEAFF	TGTGCCAGCATTAGCGGCAGTAGAACTGAAGCTTTCTTT
few	TRBV11-3	NA	15	TRBJ2-1	CASSTIGGAWNEQFF	TGTGCCAGCAGCACCATCGGCGGGGCCTGGAATGAGCAGTTCTTC
NA	TRBV27	NA	14	TRBJ2-1	CASSLFGSEDEQFF	TGTGCCAGCAGTTTATTCGGGAGTGAGGATGAGCAGTTCTTC
NA	TRBV5-1	NA	15	TRBJ2-7	CASNRAGSQGDEQYF	TGCGCCAGCAACCGAGCGGGGTCACAGGGGGACGAGCAGTACTTC
NA	TRBV7-2	NA	14	TRBJ2-3	CASSLVLASDTQYF	TGTGCCAGCAGCTTAGTCCTAGCTAGCGATACGCAGTATTTT
NA	TRBV9	TRBD2	17	TRBJ2-1	CASSGGLAGVKGNEQFF	TGTGCCAGCAGCGGCGGACTAGCGGGAGTCAAGGGCAATGAGCAGTTCTTC
NA	TRBV2	NA	12	TRBJ2-7	CASSFGIYEQYF	TGTGCCAGCAGTTTCGGGATTTACGAGCAGTACTTC
NA	TRBV6-5	NA	15	TRBJ2-2	CASTAKRTNTGELFF	TGTGCCAGCACTGCTAAGCGTACGAACACCGGGGAGCTGTTTTTT
NA	TRBV6-4	TRBD2	15	TRBJ2-5	CASSSGRDRDETQYF	TGTGCCAGCAGTTCGGGGAGGGACCGGGACGAGACCCAGTACTTC
NA	TRBV28	NA	14	TRBJ1-4	CASSIQGTNEKLFF	TGTGCCAGCAGTATACAGGGAACTAATGAAAAACTGTTTTTT
NA	TRBV7-2	TRBD1	13	TRBJ2-7	CASSSRGWDEQYF	TGTGCCAGCAGCTCCAGGGGGTGGGACGAGCAGTACTTC